This T cell receptor (beta chain) was documented in a study of blood T cell repertoires in COVID-19. The CDR3 has 12 amino acids. J gave up 4 bases and V 12 bases, and 5 bases lay outside the gene matches. The germline V gene has CDR1 KGHDR and CDR2 SFDVKD. Measured with immunoSEQ multiplex PCR; TCRdb has only the in-frame clones, and not every one. The sample shows fewer than 400,000 clones, roughly 85% of them seen only once. Sequencing used peripheral blood. The rearrangement joins TRBV24-1 to TRBJ1-1; 9 nucleotides match TRBD1. This clonotype originated in a woman between 18 and 30 years old with acute or convalescent COVID-19. The CDR3 reads CAPGQGPTEAFF. In nucleotides, the CDR3 is TGTGCCCCGGGACAGGGTCCCACTGAAGCTTTCTTT.